Following are 28 T cell receptor beta chains from one sample sequenced in a study of T cell changes during pregnancy in multiple sclerosis. Sequencing used immunoSEQ multiplex PCR; TCRdb keeps in-frame clones, though not all of them. The table shows some 37,000 clones, with around 90% occurring only once. Here the sequenced sample was CD4+ T cells from peripheral blood mononuclear cells, taken in the first trimester of pregnancy. The receptors derive from a female donor with multiple sclerosis, enrolled in a pregnancy study.

The chain is built from TRBV18 and TRBJ2-3; possible D gene TRBD1, 6 bases. Per the germline V gene, CDR1 is KGHSH and CDR2 is LQKENI. CDR3 length: 15 amino acids. Trimming pared 3 bases from V and 0 bases from J, leaving 10 bases between. DNA for the CDR3: TGTGCCAGCTCACCTAGGACAGCTAGCACAGATACGCAGTATTTT. This codes for CASSPRTASTDTQYF. The variable domain in full, completed from reference TRBV18 and TRBJ2-3, reads NAGVMQNPRHLVRRRGQEARLRCSPMKGHSHVYWYRQLPEEGLKFMVYLQKENIIDESGMPKERFSAEFPKEGPSILRIQQVVRGDSAAYFCASSPRTASTDTQYFGPGTRLTVL.

The table lists this clone with a few counts. The J gene is TRBJ1-3, the V gene TRBV13; D ambiguous. The germline CDR1 and CDR2 sequences are PRHDT and FYEKMQ (reference sequence). Trimming took off 3 bases at V and 0 bases at J, with 6 bases between the two ends. The CDR3 has 14 amino acids. The CDR3 sequence: CASSFRSSGNTIYF. The CDR3 region has the DNA TGTGCCAGCAGCTTTAGGAGCTCTGGAAACACCATATATTTT.

This clone was counted only a few times. The chain employs TRBV2 and TRBJ2-3; D might be TRBD2 (6 bases). V gave up 8 bases and J gave up 6 bases, with 18 bases separating them. This CDR3 contains 14 residues. Looked up from germline, CDR1 is SNHLY and CDR2 is FYNNEI. The CDR3: CASRELASSDTQYF. Written as DNA, the CDR3 is TGTGCCAGCCGAGAACTAGCTTCGTCCGATACGCAGTATTTT.

The V and J genes are TRBV6-1 and TRBJ2-7; a possible D gene is TRBD2 (5 bases). Germline assignment: CDR1 MNHNS and CDR2 SASEGT. The CDR3 loop spans 10 amino acids. CDR3 DNA sequence: TGTGCGAAACGGGGTTTCGAGCAGTACTTC. It yields the protein CAKRGFEQYF.

This clone was seen more than once but under ten times. The genes are TRBV30 and TRBJ1-5; 8 bases match TRBD1. V trimming: 5 bases; J trimming: 5 bases; junction bases outside the gene matches: 2. The CDR3 extends over 12 amino acids. Germline values: CDR1 GTSNPN, CDR2 SVGIG (reference sequence). CDR3 residues: CAWSTGDQPQHF. In DNA, the CDR3 is TGTGCCTGGTCGACAGGGGATCAGCCCCAGCATTTT.

The chain combines TRBV5-4 with TRBJ2-1; 13 bases fit TRBD2. Germline-derived CDR1 and CDR2 are SGHNT and YYREEE (reference sequence). The CDR3 has 17 amino acids. V lost 3 bases to trimming and J lost 7 bases; unmatched junction nucleotides: 10. CDR3 sequence reads: CASSSRTSGSIGNEQFF. The CDR3 nucleotides are TGTGCCAGCAGCTCCAGGACTAGCGGGAGTATTGGGAATGAGCAGTTCTTC.

This sequence joins TRBV9 and TRBJ2-5, with D maybe TRBD1 (5 bases). The CDR3 has 14 residues. V lost 4 bases and J lost 5, with 15 bases in between. Germline V gene sequence: CDR1 SGDLS, CDR2 YYNGEE. The CDR3 coding sequence is TGTGCCAGCAGCCCAGGGAATTCTAGGGAGACCCAGTACTTC. Encoded protein: CASSPGNSRETQYF. The full variable domain, completed using reference TRBV9 and TRBJ2-5, is DSGVTQTPKHLITATGQRVTLRCSPRSGDLSVYWYQQSLDQGLQFLIQYYNGEERAKGNILERFSAQQFPDLHSELNLSSLELGDSALYFCASSPGNSRETQYFGPGTRLLVL.

The chain has TRBV4-1 and TRBJ1-4; D might be TRBD1 (5 bases). The CDR3 contains 15 residues. Trimming stripped 2 bases from V and 4 bases from J, with 11 bases between. Germline V gene data show CDR1 as MGHRA and CDR2 as YSYEKL. Here the CDR3 reads CASSQRGSGNEKLFF. The CDR3 DNA sequence: TGCGCCAGCAGCCAAAGGGGTTCAGGTAATGAAAAACTGTTTTTT.

The chain is built from TRBV5-1 and TRBJ2-2, with TRBD2 matching 9 bases. CDR1 and CDR2 (germline): SGHRS, YFSETQ. V trimming: 0 bases; J trimming: 0 bases; junction bases outside the gene matches: 0. The length of the CDR3 is 16 residues. The CDR3 loop reads CASSLGLAANTGELFF. CDR3 DNA: TGCGCCAGCAGCTTGGGACTAGCGGCGAACACCGGGGAGCTGTTTTTT.

This clone was counted a single time. The V and J genes are TRBV10-3 and TRBJ1-5, with D tentatively TRBD1 (6 bases). V was clipped by 0 bases and J by 3 bases, with 9 bases between them. The germline V gene encodes CDR1 ENHRY and CDR2 SYGVKD. The CDR3 runs to 15 residues. The CDR3 nucleotides are TGTGCCATCAGTGAGTCGGGGGCCAACAATCAGCCCCAGCATTTT. Its protein product is CAISESGANNQPQHF.

This rearrangement joins TRBV2 to TRBJ2-6; no definite D call. Germline-derived CDR1 and CDR2 are SNHLY and FYNNEI. The CDR3 loop spans 13 amino acids. The V end was cut by 8 bases, the J end by 2 bases, with 7 bases between. This CDR3 reads CASQEAGANVLTF. The CDR3 nucleotides are TGTGCCAGCCAGGAAGCTGGGGCCAACGTCCTGACTTTC.

The chain employs TRBV7-7 and TRBJ2-1; a possible D gene is TRBD1 (5 bases). Germline V lookup: CDR1 SSHAT, CDR2 FNYEAQ (reference sequence). This CDR3 is 16 amino acids long. Trimming pared 3 bases from V and 2 bases from J, leaving 14 bases between. CDR3 sequence: CASSFSRQPPYNEQFF. The CDR3, as DNA: TGTGCCAGCAGCTTCAGCCGACAGCCCCCCTACAATGAGCAGTTCTTC.

The V and J genes are TRBV7-3 and TRBJ2-3, with 10 bases lining up with TRBD2. CDR3 size: 15 residues. Germline V gives CDR1 SGHTA, CDR2 FQGTGA. With V trimmed by 4 bases and J by 3 bases, 4 bases remained unmatched. The CDR3 reads CASSYLAGETDTQYF. In DNA form, the CDR3 reads TGTGCCAGCAGCTACCTAGCGGGAGAGACAGATACGCAGTATTTT.

The rearrangement uses TRBV7-8 and TRBJ1-1; D is perhaps TRBD1 (6 bases). Germline V lookup: CDR1 SGHVS, CDR2 FQNEAQ. The CDR3 covers 16 residues. The V gene lost 1 base and the J gene lost 4 bases, with 16 bases spanning the gap. CDR3 loop: CASSLDPRGAGTEAFF. The CDR3 bases are TGTGCCAGCAGCTTAGACCCACGGGGGGCAGGCACTGAAGCTTTCTTT.

The chain couples TRBV2 to TRBJ2-2; 10 nucleotides match TRBD2. CDR1 and CDR2 from the germline V gene are SNHLY and FYNNEI. The CDR3 extends over 15 amino acids. Trimming removed 4 bases from V and 4 bases from J; junction bases left unmatched: 3. This CDR3 is CASSGLAGATGELFF. The CDR3 nucleotides are TGTGCCAGCAGTGGTCTAGCGGGGGCCACCGGGGAGCTGTTTTTT.

This chain links TRBV10-3 with TRBJ2-3; 11 bases are shared with TRBD1. The CDR3 spans 16 residues. V was pared by 6 bases and J by 4 bases, with 9 bases of the junction left unmatched. Germline CDR1 ENHRY, CDR2 SYGVKD. Here the CDR3 DNA reads TGTGCCATCAGCGCCTTGGGGACAGGGGGAGCAGATACGCAGTATTTT. Translation gives CAISALGTGGADTQYF.

The sample holds one count of this clone. The chain recombines TRBV9 with TRBJ1-5, with a weak D call TRBD1 (6 bases). The CDR3 covers 14 residues. Germline V lookup: CDR1 SGDLS, CDR2 YYNGEE. The V end lost 0 bases, the J end lost 6 bases, and 10 bases lay between the germline ends. The CDR3 sequence: CASSVGGTPQPQHF. The CDR3 region has the DNA TGTGCCAGCAGCGTAGGGGGGACACCTCAGCCCCAGCATTTT.

The J gene is TRBJ2-1, the V gene TRBV6-1; 11 bases agree with TRBD2. In germline, CDR1 is MNHNS, CDR2 SASEGT. J gave up 14 bases and V 4 bases, and 10 bases lay outside the gene matches. CDR3 length equals 14 residues. The CDR3 protein is CASSVGLAVVVEFF. The CDR3 DNA reads TGTGCCAGCAGTGTGGGACTAGCGGTAGTGGTTGAGTTCTTC.

This sequence joins TRBV5-5 and TRBJ1-4; D is unclear. The germline V gene encodes CDR1 SGHKS and CDR2 YYEKEE (reference sequence). Trimming took 4 bases from V and 7 from J, leaving 26 bases between them. The CDR3 contains 18 residues. CDR3 DNA: TGTGCCAGCAGCCCCCGACCCGGTTTTCTGGGAGGCGGTGAAAAACTGTTTTTT. Translation gives CASSPRPGFLGGGEKLFF.

The chain has TRBV13 and TRBJ2-7; 14 bases match TRBD2. This CDR3 has 15 amino acids. V lost 5 bases to trimming and J lost 4 bases; unmatched junction nucleotides: 4. Germline lookup yields CDR1 PRHDT and CDR2 FYEKMQ (reference sequence). The CDR3 DNA follows: TGTGCCAGCAGCATTGGACTAGCGGGAGGTTACGAGCAGTACTTC. This encodes CASSIGLAGGYEQYF. Full variable domain (outside the CDR3, taken from reference TRBV13 and TRBJ2-7): AAGVIQSPRHLIKEKRETATLKCYPIPRHDTVYWYQQGPGQDPQFLISFYEKMQSDKGSIPDRFSAQQFSDYHSELNMSSLELGDSALYFCASSIGLAGGYEQYFGPGTRLTVT.

This clone was picked up a small number of times. The chain joins TRBV7-2 to TRBJ1-1, with TRBD1 identical over 7 bases. The V gene's germline CDR1 is SGHTA and CDR2 FQGNSA. Trimming removed 4 bases from V and 4 bases from J; junction bases left unmatched: 6. This CDR3 has 14 residues. The CDR3 nucleotides are TGTGCCAGCAGCTCCCGACAGGGTGGCACTGAAGCTTTCTTT. Translating gives CASSSRQGGTEAFF.

CDR3 DNA: TGTGCCAGCAGCCGACTAGCGGGAGGGAAAGAGACCCAGTACTTC. This sequence encodes CASSRLAGGKETQYF. The chain recombines TRBV6-6 with TRBJ2-5; 14 bases line up with TRBD2. Losses at the gene ends were 6 bases for V and 3 bases for J; bases not matched to a gene: 3. Germline values: CDR1 MNHNY, CDR2 SVGAGI (reference sequence). There are 15 residues in the CDR3.

This chain uses TRBV25-1 with TRBJ1-2; tentative D call: TRBD1 (6 bases). Trimming left V 6 bases short and J 0 bases short, with 11 bases between. This CDR3 is 14 amino acids long. The germline V gene encodes CDR1 MGHDK and CDR2 SYGVNS. The CDR3 here is CASSRDTTNYGYTF. The CDR3 DNA reads as TGTGCCAGCAGCCGGGACACTACTAACTATGGCTACACCTTC.

The genes are TRBV6-1 and TRBJ2-1, with 13 bases matching TRBD2. Per germline, CDR1 MNHNS and CDR2 SASEGT. The V and J ends lost 6 bases and 5 bases, in that order; junction bases with no gene match: 4. This CDR3 contains 15 residues. The CDR3 coding sequence is TGTGCCAGCAGCTCCGGGACTAGCGGGGACAATGAGCAGTTCTTC. Its protein is CASSSGTSGDNEQFF.

This clone was counted a few times. V is TRBV30 and J is TRBJ1-2, with 10 bases matching TRBD1. V gave up 3 bases and J gave up 7 bases; unmatched junction bases: 8. This CDR3 contains 14 residues. The germline V gene has CDR1 GTSNPN and CDR2 SVGIG (reference sequence). The CDR3 DNA follows: TGTGCCTGGAGGGGACAGGGGAGCTTCGGTGGCTACACCTTC. Protein: CAWRGQGSFGGYTF.

V usage is TRBV9 and J usage is TRBJ1-1; 8 bases line up with TRBD1. The CDR3 loop spans 15 amino acids. The germline V gene has CDR1 SGDLS and CDR2 YYNGEE. J gave up 1 base and V 2 bases, and 4 bases lay outside the gene matches. The CDR3 region is CASSVSRGPNTEAFF. The CDR3 DNA follows: TGTGCCAGCAGCGTGTCCAGGGGGCCGAACACTGAAGCTTTCTTT.

This clone was recorded once. This chain links TRBV30 with TRBJ1-2, with TRBD1 matching over 8 bases. The V gene end was trimmed by 0 bases and the J gene end by 8 bases; junction bases not matched to a gene: 14. CDR1 GTSNPN and CDR2 SVGIG come from the germline V gene (reference sequence). The CDR3 runs to 16 residues. As DNA, the CDR3 is TGTGCCTGGAGTGTACTGAACCGGGACAGGCCTCTCGGCTACACCTTC. Translation: CAWSVLNRDRPLGYTF.

In this sample, this clone turned up once. The J gene is TRBJ2-7, the V gene TRBV5-1, with TRBD1 matching 9 bases. CDR1 is SGHRS and CDR2 is YFSETQ in the germline V gene. V dropped 3 bases and J dropped 2; count of bases not matched to a gene: 3. The CDR3 spans 14 residues. Written as DNA, the CDR3 is TGCGCCAGCAGCTGGCGACAGGGGGCCTACGAGCAGTACTTC. It encodes CASSWRQGAYEQYF.